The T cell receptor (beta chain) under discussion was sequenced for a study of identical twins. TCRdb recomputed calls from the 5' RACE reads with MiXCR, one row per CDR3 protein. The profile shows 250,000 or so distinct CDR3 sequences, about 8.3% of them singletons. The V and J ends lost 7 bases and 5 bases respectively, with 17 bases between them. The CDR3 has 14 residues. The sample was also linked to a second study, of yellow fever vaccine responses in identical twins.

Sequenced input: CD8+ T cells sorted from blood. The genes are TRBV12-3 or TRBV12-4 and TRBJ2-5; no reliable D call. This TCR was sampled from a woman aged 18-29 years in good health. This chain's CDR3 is CASTSRQNGETQYF. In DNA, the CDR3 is TGTGCCAGCACCTCGCGTCAGAACGGGGAGACCCAGTACTTC.